Here is one T cell receptor (beta chain) with its context. V lost 2 bases and J lost 6; bases outside the gene matches: 3. Germline V lookup: CDR1 SGHRS, CDR2 YFSETQ. This CDR3 is 14 amino acids long. This specimen belongs to a study of blood T cell repertoires in COVID-19. The wider study: COVID-19 samples from acute and convalescent phases originated in the United States, Italy and Spain. Sample material is recorded as cDNA or gDNA derived from T cells, B-cell-depleted T cells, or PBMCs.

Clones were sequenced by immunoSEQ multiplex PCR, and TCRdb holds only the in-frame ones, with some missing. The table lists 250,000 to 300,000 clones, roughly 85% of them singletons. The sample taken for sequencing was peripheral blood. V usage is TRBV5-1 and J usage is TRBJ2-1; 9 bases match TRBD1. The source of this sequence is a woman in her 70s with acute or convalescent COVID-19. CDR3 nucleotide sequence: TGCGCCAGCAGCTTCGGGACAGGGATCAATGAGCAGTTCTTC. This translates into CASSFGTGINEQFF.